Presented here are 15 T cell receptor beta chains from one specimen sequenced in a study of shared clonotypes between healthy human individuals. The repertoire was sequenced with immunoSEQ multiplex PCR; TCRdb's copy has only in-frame clones and lacks some. The data hold tens of thousands of clones, with over 55% observed a single time. The sequencing sample was made of memory CD8+ T cells sorted from blood. Subset here: CD45RO+ cells pooled with CCR7-negative TemRA cells. The source is a young man in good health.

Worth noting for this clone: This same CDR3 is encoded by further DNA sequences in the sample. V usage is TRBV28 and J usage is TRBJ2-7; TRBD1 or TRBD2 may be the D gene (5 bases each). Trimming took off 4 bases at V and 0 bases at J, with 7 bases between the two ends. The germline V gene has CDR1 MDHEN and CDR2 SYDVKM. The CDR3 is 13 amino acids. The CDR3 region is CASSSGTSYEQYF. The CDR3 DNA reads as TGTGCCAGCAGTTCGGGGACCTCCTACGAGCAGTACTTC. Full variable domain (outside the CDR3, taken from reference TRBV28 and TRBJ2-7): DVKVTQSSRYLVKRTGEKVFLECVQDMDHENMFWYRQDPGLGLRLIYFSYDVKMKEKGDIPEGYSVSREKKERFSLILESASTNQTSMYLCASSSGTSYEQYFGPGTRLTVT.

This chain links TRBV5-1 with TRBJ2-7; D perhaps matches TRBD1 (6 bases). The germline gives CDR1 SGHRS, CDR2 YFSETQ. Trimming cost V 3 bases and J 2 bases, with 12 bases left between them. The CDR3 is made up of 14 amino acids. The DNA of the CDR3 is TGCGCCAGCAGCTACGGGGACACAACCTACGAGCAGTACTTC. Translated, it gives CASSYGDTTYEQYF.

J is TRBJ2-7 and V is TRBV7-2; TRBD2 aligns across 12 bases. The ends lost 7 bases at V and 6 bases at J; junction bases unmatched: 13. Looked up from germline, CDR1 is SGHTA and CDR2 is FQGNSA. The CDR3 loop spans 16 amino acids. CDR3 sequence (DNA): TGTGCCAGCACCCATGGGGCTAGCGGGAGGGTTGGCGAGCAGTACTTC. Protein: CASTHGASGRVGEQYF.

This chain links TRBV5-1 with TRBJ2-1; D perhaps matches TRBD1 (5 bases). Trimming stripped 0 bases from V and 3 bases from J, with 13 bases between. The CDR3 loop spans 16 amino acids. Germline lookup yields CDR1 SGHRS and CDR2 YFSETQ. CDR3 in DNA: TGCGCCAGCAGCTTGGATTCAGGGCTCAGCTACAATGAGCAGTTCTTC. Encoded protein: CASSLDSGLSYNEQFF.

The chain carries TRBV5-8 and TRBJ1-5; tentative D call: TRBD1 (5 bases). This CDR3 spans 15 amino acids. The germline V gene has CDR1 SGHTS and CDR2 YDEGEE. The V gene lost 2 bases and the J gene lost 2 bases, with 11 bases spanning the gap. In DNA, the CDR3 is TGTGCCAGCAGCTTAGGGGATGTTGGCAATCAGCCCCAGCATTTT. Translating gives CASSLGDVGNQPQHF.

Note on this clone: At one boundary the junction diverges from the germline segment, which might be a read error. This sequence joins TRBV28 and TRBJ1-1, with D maybe TRBD1 (5 bases). The CDR3 sequence is 11 residues long. The V gene's germline CDR1 is MDHEN and CDR2 SYDVKM. The CDR3 region is CASTDGAGVRF. CDR3 nucleotides: TGTGCCAGCACCGATGGGGCCGGAGTGAGATTT.

A few counts support this clone. V usage is TRBV11-3 and J usage is TRBJ2-6, with 7 bases that match TRBD1. The junction had 8 bases not matched to a gene; V was cut back by 0 bases and J by 0 bases. CDR1 and CDR2 (germline): SGHNT, YENEEA. The CDR3 spans 19 residues. The CDR3, as DNA: TGTGCCAGCAGCTTAGATAAGGGACAGAACCGCTCTGGGGCCAACGTCCTGACTTTC. Its translation: CASSLDKGQNRSGANVLTF.

This clone was seen only a few times. The V call is TRBV27, the J call TRBJ2-5, with TRBD2 matching 12 bases. In germline, CDR1 is MNHEY, CDR2 SMNVEV (reference sequence). The CDR3 is made up of 15 amino acids. V gave up 5 bases and J gave up 4 bases; unmatched junction bases: 5. In DNA form, the CDR3 reads TGTGCCAGCAGTATGCTAGCGGGAGGGAGAGAGACCCAGTACTTC. The encoded protein is CASSMLAGGRETQYF.

The chain is built from TRBV29-1 and TRBJ2-7; TRBD2 is a possible D gene (6 bases). Trimming shortened V by 7 bases and J by 2 bases, and 15 bases separated the two germline ends. The CDR3 has 13 residues. From germline, CDR1 is SQVTM and CDR2 ANQGSEA. The CDR3 region is CSGAGTGAYEQYF. DNA for the CDR3: TGCAGCGGAGCCGGGACGGGGGCCTACGAGCAGTACTTC.

This clone was counted a few times. The chain links TRBV7-9 to TRBJ1-3; tentative D call: TRBD1 (5 bases). Trimming pared 5 bases from V and 3 bases from J, leaving 20 bases between. This CDR3 is 17 amino acids long. Germline V CDR1 and CDR2: SEHNR, FQNEAQ (reference sequence). The CDR3 spells CASSIPRGFLGGNTIYF. CDR3 DNA: TGTGCCAGCAGCATCCCTCGGGGGTTTCTAGGTGGAAACACCATATATTTT.

This chain uses TRBV4-3 with TRBJ2-1; D uncertain. The CDR3 is 15 residues long. V lost 0 bases and J 8 bases, leaving 14 bases between the germline ends. Germline lookup yields CDR1 LGHNA and CDR2 YSLEER. This chain's CDR3 is CASSQDRAQEDEQFF. The CDR3 nucleotides read TGCGCCAGCAGCCAAGATCGGGCGCAAGAGGATGAGCAGTTCTTC.

This chain uses TRBV4-2 with TRBJ2-7; 10 nucleotides align to TRBD1. The CDR3 is 16 amino acids. V lost 3 bases, J lost 3 bases, and 8 bases stayed unmatched. Germline assignment: CDR1 LGHNA and CDR2 YNFKEQ. CDR3 loop: CASSHAGTGEGYEQYF. DNA for the CDR3: TGTGCCAGCAGCCATGCCGGGACAGGGGAAGGCTACGAGCAGTACTTC.

J is TRBJ2-6 and V is TRBV28; 7 nucleotides line up with TRBD1. V lost 6 bases to trimming and J lost 1 base; unmatched junction nucleotides: 6. Germline loops: CDR1 MDHEN, CDR2 SYDVKM. This CDR3 is built from 16 residues. The CDR3 here is CASSPGQLSGANVLTF. DNA for the CDR3: TGTGCCAGCAGCCCGGGACAGTTATCTGGGGCCAACGTCCTGACTTTC. The full variable domain, with the rest looked up from reference TRBV28 and TRBJ2-6, is DVKVTQSSRYLVKRTGEKVFLECVQDMDHENMFWYRQDPGLGLRLIYFSYDVKMKEKGDIPEGYSVSREKKERFSLILESASTNQTSMYLCASSPGQLSGANVLTFGAGSRLTVL.

The genes are TRBV4-1 and TRBJ1-2; possibly TRBD1 for D (5 bases). This CDR3 region has 14 residues. CDR1 MGHRA and CDR2 YSYEKL come from the germline V gene. V gave up 1 base and J gave up 4 bases, with 10 bases separating them. The CDR3 spells CASSQAQGSYGYTF. DNA for the CDR3: TGCGCCAGCAGCCAAGCCCAGGGATCCTATGGCTACACCTTC.

About this clone: Germline is not matched at one junction end, which may reflect a read error. The chain links TRBV11-1 to TRBJ2-7; tentatively, D is TRBD1 (6 bases). This CDR3 region has 14 residues. Germline values: CDR1 SGHAT, CDR2 FQDESV (reference sequence). As DNA, the CDR3 is TGTGCCAGCAGCCTATGGGACCGGACAGACCCGTTGAGCTTC. Protein product: CASSLWDRTDPLSF.